A selection of T cell receptor beta chains follows, all from one sample in a study of cytomegalovirus exposure and HLA in healthy donors. Generated by immunoSEQ multiplex PCR, the TCRdb table keeps only in-frame clones and is missing some. The sample holds more than 130,000 clones. Sequenced sample: PBMCs. The receptors here all came from a man aged 40-50 years in good health and CMV-seronegative. Each CDR3 is given with its conserved first and last residue. D genes are given only for firm matches.

j_gene,d_gene,v_gene,CDR3aa,CDR3nt
TRBJ2-5,NA,TRBV4-3,CASSQNRGHGETQYF,TGCGCCAGCAGCCAAAACCGGGGACACGGGGAGACCCAGTACTTC
TRBJ1-5,NA,TRBV28,CASSLYGFQHF,TGTGCCAGCAGTTTATACGGGTTCCAGCATTTT
TRBJ2-7,TRBD1,TRBV5-1,CASSLDGQGTEQYF,TGCGCCAGCAGCTTGGACGGACAGGGCACCGAGCAGTACTTC
TRBJ2-7,NA,TRBV28,CASSGGGQGNSYEQYF,TGTGCCAGCAGTGGGGGGGGGCAGGGGAACTCCTACGAGCAGTACTTC
TRBJ1-4,NA,TRBV27,CASSLSRARNEKLFF,TGTGCCAGCAGTTTATCGCGGGCCCGTAATGAAAAACTGTTTTTT
TRBJ2-7,NA,TRBV5-1,CASSLSPVGSGSEQYF,TGCGCCAGCAGCTTGAGCCCGGTTGGGAGTGGGTCCGAGCAGTACTTC
TRBJ2-1,TRBD1,TRBV7-3,CASSPGQGHNEQFF,TGTGCCAGCAGCCCGGGACAGGGGCACAATGAGCAGTTCTTC
TRBJ1-1,TRBD1,TRBV7-2,CASSTDRVGYTEAFF,TGTGCCAGCAGCACGGACAGGGTGGGGTACACTGAAGCTTTCTTT
TRBJ2-5,TRBD2,TRBV5-1,CASGGGNQETQYF,TGCGCCAGCGGGGGAGGGAACCAAGAGACCCAGTACTTC
TRBJ2-7,NA,TRBV2,CASSELRGYEQYF,TGTGCCAGCAGTGAACTAAGAGGATACGAGCAGTACTTC
TRBJ1-2,NA,TRBV29-1,CSVEGGGERYGYTF,TGCAGCGTTGAAGGGGGAGGGGAACGGTATGGCTACACCTTC
TRBJ2-7,TRBD1,TRBV5-4,CASSRSGTGAYEQYF,TGTGCCAGCAGCCGCTCCGGGACAGGGGCCTACGAGCAGTACTTC
TRBJ1-6,TRBD1,TRBV15,CATSRGTGVVNSPLHF,TGTGCCACCAGCAGGGGGACAGGGGTGGTTAATTCACCCCTCCACTTT
TRBJ2-1,NA,TRBV5-1,CASSPSETRNYNEQFF,TGCGCCAGCAGTCCCTCTGAGACTAGAAATTACAATGAGCAGTTCTTC
TRBJ1-1,TRBD1,TRBV2,CASSLSGQPSAGNTEAFF,TGTGCCAGCAGTTTATCGGGACAGCCCTCGGCGGGGAACACTGAAGCTTTCTTT
TRBJ1-6,NA,TRBV2,CASSEVRDSPLHF,TGTGCCAGCAGTGAAGTGCGGGATTCACCCCTCCACTTT
TRBJ1-5,NA,TRBV15,CATSRTSQGRQPQHF,TGTGCCACCAGCAGAACTTCCCAGGGCCGTCAGCCCCAGCATTTT
TRBJ2-1,NA,TRBV7-9,CASSSDRLRTNEQFF,TGTGCCAGCAGCTCCGACAGGTTGAGGACCAATGAGCAGTTCTTC
TRBJ1-2,NA,TRBV7-2,CASSPLSIGRSGYTF,TGTGCCAGCAGCCCCCTATCGATTGGGAGGAGTGGCTACACCTTC
TRBJ1-2,NA,TRBV7-2,CASSQVDYGYTF,TGTGCCAGCAGCCAGGTTGACTATGGCTACACCTTC
TRBJ1-2,TRBD1,TRBV4-3,CASSQDPGQASYGYTF,TGCGCCAGCAGCCAAGATCCGGGACAGGCGAGCTATGGCTACACCTTC
TRBJ2-7,NA,TRBV6-5,CASTGPSYEQYF,TGTGCCAGCACCGGTCCCTCCTACGAGCAGTACTTC
TRBJ2-7,TRBD2,TRBV4-3,CASSQDGLAANYEQYF,TGCGCCAGCAGCCAAGACGGACTAGCGGCCAACTACGAGCAGTACTTC
TRBJ1-4,TRBD1,TRBV27,CASSPWAGGPVATNEKLFF,TGTGCCAGCAGTCCTTGGGCAGGGGGCCCAGTTGCAACTAATGAAAAACTGTTTTTT
TRBJ2-7,TRBD2,TRBV7-9,CASSSRLAGGSYEQYF,TGTGCCAGCAGCTCACGTCTAGCGGGGGGATCCTACGAGCAGTACTTC
TRBJ1-1,TRBD1,TRBV7-2,CASSLQGGQGVHTEAFF,TGTGCCAGCAGCTTACAGGGGGGACAGGGGGTTCACACTGAAGCTTTCTTT
TRBJ2-1,TRBD2,TRBV11-2,CASSLQLGGGYNEQFF,TGTGCCAGCAGCTTACAATTGGGGGGGGGTTACAATGAGCAGTTCTTC
TRBJ1-6,NA,TRBV4-3,CASSQEADSPLHF,TGCGCCAGCAGCCAAGAGGCAGATTCACCCCTCCACTTT
TRBJ2-2,TRBD2,TRBV5-4,CASSSGTSRNTGELFF,TGTGCCAGCAGTTCCGGGACTAGCAGAAACACCGGGGAGCTGTTTTTT
TRBJ1-2,TRBD1,TRBV7-2,CASSSTGYGYTF,TGTGCCAGCAGCTCGACAGGGTACGGCTACACCTTC
TRBJ2-1,TRBD2,TRBV11-3,CASSMGTSGGYNEQFF,TGTGCCAGCAGCATGGGGACTAGCGGGGGATACAATGAGCAGTTCTTC
TRBJ1-6,TRBD1,TRBV9,CASSVGQGADSPLHF,TGTGCCAGCAGCGTAGGACAGGGGGCGGATTCACCCCTCCACTTT
TRBJ1-1,TRBD1,TRBV10-3,CAISETGGTEAFF,TGTGCCATCAGTGAGACAGGGGGCACTGAAGCTTTCTTT
TRBJ2-7,NA,TRBV7-3,CASSSTGGYEQYF,TGTGCCAGCAGCTCGACAGGAGGCTACGAGCAGTACTTC
TRBJ2-3,NA,TRBV4-1,CASSQGGSPADTQYF,TGCGCCAGCAGCCAAGGAGGATCCCCCGCAGATACGCAGTATTTT
TRBJ2-1,NA,TRBV11-2,CASSFLTGNNEQFF,TGTGCCAGCAGCTTCCTTACAGGGAACAATGAGCAGTTCTTC
TRBJ1-4,TRBD1,TRBV6-5,CASSYSPTGVLIF,TGTGCCAGCAGTTACTCCCCGACAGGGGTCCTCATCTTT
TRBJ2-1,NA,TRBV10-2,CASSDSGWSSYNEQFF,TGCGCCAGCAGTGATAGCGGCTGGAGCTCCTACAATGAGCAGTTCTTC
TRBJ2-2,NA,TRBV7-3,CASSSLPGTGELFF,TGTGCCAGCAGCTCACTTCCCGGGACCGGGGAGCTGTTTTTT
TRBJ1-2,NA,TRBV5-1,CASSLAAGFNYGYTF,TGCGCCAGCAGCTTGGCCGCGGGGTTTAACTATGGCTACACCTTC
TRBJ2-2,TRBD1,TRBV10-3,CAIRGQGGGTGELFF,TGTGCCATCAGAGGACAGGGGGGAGGCACCGGGGAGCTGTTTTTT
TRBJ1-1,NA,TRBV9,CASSPPLGRTTEAFF,TGTGCCAGCAGCCCACCCCTTGGGAGGACCACTGAAGCTTTCTTT
TRBJ2-2,NA,TRBV5-1,CASKEGWVGGELFF,TGCGCCAGCAAGGAGGGCTGGGTTGGCGGGGAGCTGTTTTTT
TRBJ1-6,NA,TRBV7-3,CASSLSGQNSPLHF,TGTGCCAGCAGCTTATCAGGACAGAATTCACCCCTCCACTTT
TRBJ2-7,NA,TRBV5-1,CASSQNYEQYF,TGCGCCAGCAGCCAGAACTACGAGCAGTACTTC
TRBJ2-5,NA,TRBV6-1,CASSAQRPQETQYF,TGTGCCAGCAGTGCCCAGAGGCCCCAAGAGACCCAGTACTTC
TRBJ1-1,NA,TRBV28,CASSPTLAFMNTEAFF,TGTGCCAGCAGTCCTACCCTCGCTTTCATGAACACTGAAGCTTTCTTT
TRBJ2-7,TRBD1,TRBV5-1,CASSPSSGTGSSYEQYF,TGCGCCAGCAGCCCATCTTCTGGGACAGGGAGCTCCTACGAGCAGTACTTC
TRBJ2-1,TRBD2,TRBV13,CASSYGRGNEQFF,TGTGCCAGCAGCTACGGGAGGGGCAATGAGCAGTTCTTC